These 19 T cell receptor beta chains were sequenced from one sample in a study of cytomegalovirus exposure and HLA in healthy donors. With 60 Vbeta and 13 Jbeta primers, the PCR was carried out. TCRdb keeps only in-frame clones here, not all; method: immunoSEQ multiplex PCR. The profile shows fewer than 250,000 clones, over 70% of them singletons. The source material was PBMCs. The receptors were sampled from a man younger than 40 in good health and CMV-seronegative.

The chain employs TRBV4-3 and TRBJ2-6; perhaps TRBD2 as D (5 bases). The CDR3 covers 17 residues. Per the germline V gene, CDR1 is LGHNA and CDR2 is YSLEER. Between the trimmed V and J ends, which lost 2 bases and 0 bases, there was a span of 11 bases. CDR3 in amino acids: CASSQRGPDSGANVLTF. In nucleotides, the CDR3 is TGCGCCAGCAGCCAACGGGGTCCCGACTCTGGGGCCAACGTCCTGACTTTC.

In its sample, this clone was seen once. The chain links TRBV5-1 to TRBJ2-3; 13 bases match TRBD2. V lost 3 bases to trimming and J lost 4 bases; unmatched junction nucleotides: 5. The CDR3 is 16 residues long. Germline V CDR1 and CDR2: SGHRS, YFSETQ. The CDR3 sequence is CASSSGLAGVPDTQYF. Here the CDR3 DNA reads TGCGCCAGCAGCTCAGGACTAGCGGGAGTCCCAGATACGCAGTATTTT.

This chain uses TRBV28 with TRBJ1-6; 7 nucleotides align to TRBD1. V dropped 6 bases and J dropped 5; count of bases not matched to a gene: 4. From germline, CDR1 is MDHEN and CDR2 SYDVKM. This CDR3 is 14 amino acids long. CDR3 protein: CASSPGTDNSPLHF. The CDR3 bases are TGTGCCAGCAGCCCCGGGACAGATAATTCACCCCTCCACTTT. The full variable domain, completed using reference TRBV28 and TRBJ1-6, is DVKVTQSSRYLVKRTGEKVFLECVQDMDHENMFWYRQDPGLGLRLIYFSYDVKMKEKGDIPEGYSVSREKKERFSLILESASTNQTSMYLCASSPGTDNSPLHFGNGTRLTVT.

The V call is TRBV27, the J call TRBJ2-1, with 7 bases identical to TRBD1. The CDR3 runs 14 residues. Germline-derived CDR1 and CDR2 are MNHEY and SMNVEV (reference sequence). V dropped 1 base and J dropped 5; count of bases not matched to a gene: 2. The CDR3 DNA reads as TGTGCCAGCAGTTTATATGACAGGGACAATGAGCAGTTCTTC. Protein sequence: CASSLYDRDNEQFF.

This clone occurred a few times. The chain carries TRBV5-4 and TRBJ2-3; TRBD2 might be the D (5 bases). The CDR3 totals 12 residues. Trimming pared 5 bases from V and 1 base from J, leaving 5 bases between. Germline V gene lookup returns CDR1 SGHNT and CDR2 YYREEE (reference sequence). As DNA, the CDR3 is TGTGCCAGCAGGGGAGGCACAGATACGCAGTATTTT. Its protein is CASRGGTDTQYF.

This clone was counted a single time. V usage is TRBV6-1 and J usage is TRBJ1-2; D gene unclear. The CDR3 has 13 residues. V was cut by 6 bases and J by 3 bases, with 11 bases left in between. Germline loops: CDR1 MNHNS, CDR2 SASEGT. CDR3 in amino acids: CASRPGFDYGYTF. The CDR3 DNA reads TGTGCCAGCAGGCCGGGGTTCGACTATGGCTACACCTTC.

The chain joins TRBV28 to TRBJ2-5; D not certain. Germline V CDR1 and CDR2: MDHEN, SYDVKM. The CDR3 runs 15 residues. The V end was cut by 5 bases, the J end by 2 bases, with 15 bases between. The CDR3 loop reads CASSQALIPQETQYF. CDR3 nucleotides: TGTGCCAGCAGTCAAGCACTCATACCGCAAGAGACCCAGTACTTC.

Only one count was recorded for this clone. The chain is built from TRBV28 and TRBJ2-1; D possibly corresponds to TRBD1 (5 bases). Between the trimmed V and J ends, which lost 5 bases and 9 bases, there was a span of 14 bases. There are 13 residues in the CDR3. Per germline, CDR1 MDHEN and CDR2 SYDVKM. CDR3 in DNA: TGTGCCAGCAGTACGCCAGGGTCTAGTGAGCAGTTCTTC. It is translated as CASSTPGSSEQFF.

The chain is built from TRBV19 and TRBJ2-7; D remains unclear. The CDR3 has 13 residues. V shed 10 bases and J shed 2 bases, with 15 bases lying between them. Germline V lookup: CDR1 LNHDA, CDR2 SQIVND (reference sequence). The CDR3 is CATALGLTYEQYF. DNA for the CDR3: TGTGCCACCGCTCTAGGATTGACCTACGAGCAGTACTTC.

The chain uses TRBV6-1 and TRBJ2-1; the match to TRBD2 covers 10 bases. Germline CDR1 MNHNS, CDR2 SASEGT. The CDR3 is 15 amino acids. V shed 5 bases, J shed 6 bases, and the junction held 7 bases outside the gene matches. For the CDR3, the DNA is TGTGCCAGCAGTAACCTAGCGGGAGAGCCCAATGAGCAGTTCTTC. Translated: CASSNLAGEPNEQFF.

The CDR3 coding sequence is TGTGCCAGCAGCGAAATGCCCGGGACAGGCAGTTCCTACGAGCAGTACTTC. Amino acid sequence: CASSEMPGTGSSYEQYF. The chain combines TRBV9 with TRBJ2-7; 8 nucleotides match TRBD1. The CDR3 spans 17 residues. V lost 3 bases and J lost 1; bases outside the gene matches: 12. CDR1 SGDLS and CDR2 YYNGEE come from the germline V gene. The entire variable domain, with the rest obtained from reference TRBV9 and TRBJ2-7, is as follows: DSGVTQTPKHLITATGQRVTLRCSPRSGDLSVYWYQQSLDQGLQFLIQYYNGEERAKGNILERFSAQQFPDLHSELNLSSLELGDSALYFCASSEMPGTGSSYEQYFGPGTRLTVT.

This chain connects TRBV7-9 to TRBJ2-5; 9 bases fit TRBD1. With the DNA end fitting TRBJ2-7 better, the J assignment may be wrong. The V gene's germline CDR1 is SEHNR and CDR2 FQNEAQ (reference sequence). The CDR3 covers 15 residues. The CDR3 reads CASSLSGTGRNEQYF. CDR3 nucleotide sequence: TGTGCCAGCAGCTTAAGCGGGACAGGGCGAAACGAGCAGTACTTC.

The chain uses TRBV6-6 and TRBJ2-1; 9 nucleotides match TRBD1. The germline V gene encodes CDR1 MNHNY and CDR2 SVGAGI (reference sequence). V shed 0 bases and J 6 bases; nucleotides not matched to a gene: 6. This CDR3 is 16 amino acids long. The CDR3 loop is CASSYSTGGNSNEQFF. The DNA for the CDR3 is TGTGCCAGCAGTTACTCGACAGGGGGGAATTCCAATGAGCAGTTCTTC.

The chain links TRBV27 to TRBJ1-5; D call uncertain. The CDR3 runs to 15 residues. Looked up from germline, CDR1 is MNHEY and CDR2 is SMNVEV (reference sequence). V lost 3 bases and J 1 base, leaving 10 bases between the germline ends. The CDR3 sequence is CASSLRARSNQPQHF. CDR3 nucleotide sequence: TGTGCCAGCAGTTTGAGGGCTAGAAGCAATCAGCCCCAGCATTTT.

The chain recombines TRBV7-6 with TRBJ2-1; D gene unclear. CDR3 size: 11 residues. The germline gives CDR1 SGHVS, CDR2 FNYEAQ. Trimming took 8 bases from V and 2 from J, leaving 4 bases between them. CDR3 bases: TGTGCCAGCGTCACCTACAATGAGCAGTTCTTC. Translating gives CASVTYNEQFF.

The genes are TRBV4-2 and TRBJ1-2; TRBD1 agrees at 7 bases. Trimming cost V 3 bases and J 8 bases; bases outside gene matches: 9. Germline-derived CDR1 and CDR2 are LGHNA and YNFKEQ. The CDR3 has 14 amino acids. DNA for the CDR3: TGTGCCAGCAGCCACCCCGACAGGGACGGCGGCTACACCTTC. This translates into CASSHPDRDGGYTF.

The chain combines TRBV5-3 with TRBJ1-4; D not certain. TRBV5-3 is sorted into the ORF group, with uncertain function. V was trimmed by 2 bases and J by 9 bases, leaving 11 bases between them. This CDR3 spans 13 amino acids. This CDR3 is CARSFFPIQKLFF. The CDR3 DNA reads as TGTGCCAGAAGCTTTTTCCCCATTCAAAAACTGTTTTTT.

This clone appeared a single time. This rearrangement joins TRBV4-1 to TRBJ2-1, with D maybe TRBD2 (5 bases). CDR1 MGHRA and CDR2 YSYEKL come from the germline V gene. V was trimmed by 1 base and J by 6 bases, leaving 19 bases between them. The CDR3 length is 17 residues. CDR3 nucleotide sequence: TGCGCCAGCAGCCAAGGCAGGTCTAGCTCGGCGAGCAATGAGCAGTTCTTC. Translation: CASSQGRSSSASNEQFF.

V is TRBV27 and J is TRBJ1-1, with 9 nucleotides matching TRBD1. The J segment lost 7 bases and the V segment lost 2 bases, leaving 8 bases of the junction unmatched. Germline V gives CDR1 MNHEY, CDR2 SMNVEV (reference sequence). The CDR3 is 15 residues long. The CDR3 DNA follows: TGTGCCAGCAGTTTAGTTGGGACAGGGAACCGTGAAGCTTTCTTT. Encoded protein: CASSLVGTGNREAFF.